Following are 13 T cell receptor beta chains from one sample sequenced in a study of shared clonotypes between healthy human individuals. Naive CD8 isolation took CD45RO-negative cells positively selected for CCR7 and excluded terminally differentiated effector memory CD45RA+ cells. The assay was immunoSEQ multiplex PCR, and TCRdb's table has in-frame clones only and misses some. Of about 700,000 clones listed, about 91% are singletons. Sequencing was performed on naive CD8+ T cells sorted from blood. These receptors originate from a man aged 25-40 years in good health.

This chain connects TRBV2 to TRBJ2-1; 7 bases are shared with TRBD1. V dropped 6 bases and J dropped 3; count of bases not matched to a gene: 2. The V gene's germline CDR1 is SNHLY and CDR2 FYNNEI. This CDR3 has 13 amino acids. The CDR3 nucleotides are TGTGCCAGCAGAGGACAGGTCTACAATGAGCAGTTCTTC. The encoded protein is CASRGQVYNEQFF.

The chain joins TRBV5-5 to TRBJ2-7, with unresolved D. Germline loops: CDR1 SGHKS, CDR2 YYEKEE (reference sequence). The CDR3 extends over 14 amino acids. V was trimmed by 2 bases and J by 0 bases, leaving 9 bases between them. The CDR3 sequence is CASSFDQGSYEQYF. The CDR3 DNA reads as TGTGCCAGCAGCTTCGACCAAGGCTCCTACGAGCAGTACTTC. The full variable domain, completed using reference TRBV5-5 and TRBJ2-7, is DAGVTQSPTHLIKTRGQQVTLRCSPISGHKSVSWYQQVLGQGPQFIFQYYEKEERGRGNFPDRFSARQFPNYSSELNVNALLLGDSALYLCASSFDQGSYEQYFGPGTRLTVT.

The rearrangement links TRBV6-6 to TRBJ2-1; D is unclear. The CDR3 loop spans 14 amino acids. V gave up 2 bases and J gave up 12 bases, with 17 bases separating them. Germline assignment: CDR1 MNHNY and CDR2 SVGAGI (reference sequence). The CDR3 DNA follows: TGTGCCAGCAGTTACGGTGAAGTGAACTTCGGGCAGTTCTTC. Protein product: CASSYGEVNFGQFF.

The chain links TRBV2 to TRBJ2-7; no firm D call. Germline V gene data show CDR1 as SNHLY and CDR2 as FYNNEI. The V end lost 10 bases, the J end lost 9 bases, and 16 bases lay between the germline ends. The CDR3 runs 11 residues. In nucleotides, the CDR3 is TGTGCCACCGACGATTTAGAGATGCAGTACTTC. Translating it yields CATDDLEMQYF.

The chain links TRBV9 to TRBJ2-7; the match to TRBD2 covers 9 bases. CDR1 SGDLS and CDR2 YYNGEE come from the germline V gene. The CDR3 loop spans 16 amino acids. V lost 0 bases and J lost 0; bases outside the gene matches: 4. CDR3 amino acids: CASSVGLAGISYEQYF. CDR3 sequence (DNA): TGTGCCAGCAGCGTAGGCCTAGCGGGGATCTCCTACGAGCAGTACTTC.

The CDR3 spells CASSSHIDTQYF. Written as DNA, the CDR3 is TGTGCCAGCAGCTCTCACATAGATACGCAGTATTTT. J is TRBJ2-3 and V is TRBV7-9; D uncertain. CDR3 size: 12 residues. Trimming took off 4 bases at V and 5 bases at J, with 7 bases between the two ends. Germline CDR1 reads SEHNR; CDR2 reads FQNEAQ (reference sequence).

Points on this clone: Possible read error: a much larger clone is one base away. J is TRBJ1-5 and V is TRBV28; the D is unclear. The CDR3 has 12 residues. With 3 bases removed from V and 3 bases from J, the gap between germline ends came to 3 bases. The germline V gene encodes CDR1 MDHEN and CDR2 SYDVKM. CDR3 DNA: TGTGCCAGCAGTTTGGACAATCAGCCCCAGCATTTT. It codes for CASSLDNQPQHF. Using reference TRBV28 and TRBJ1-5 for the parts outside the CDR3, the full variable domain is DVKVTQSSRYLVKRTGEKVFLECVQDMDHENMFWYRQDPGLGLRLIYFSYDVKMKEKGDIPEGYSVSREKKERFSLILESASTNQTSMYLCASSLDNQPQHFGDGTRLSIL.

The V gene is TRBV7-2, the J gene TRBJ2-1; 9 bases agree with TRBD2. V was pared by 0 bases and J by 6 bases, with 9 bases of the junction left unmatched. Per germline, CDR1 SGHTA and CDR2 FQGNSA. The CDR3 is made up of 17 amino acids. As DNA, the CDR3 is TGTGCCAGCAGCTTAGCTTTTGCTAGCGGGAAGGGCAATGAGCAGTTCTTC. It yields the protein CASSLAFASGKGNEQFF.

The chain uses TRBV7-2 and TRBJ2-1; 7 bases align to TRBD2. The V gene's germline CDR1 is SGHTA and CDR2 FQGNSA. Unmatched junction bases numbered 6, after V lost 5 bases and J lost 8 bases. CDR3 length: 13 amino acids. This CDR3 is CASSRRGRDEQFF. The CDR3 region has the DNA TGTGCCAGCAGCCGGCGGGGGAGGGATGAGCAGTTCTTC.

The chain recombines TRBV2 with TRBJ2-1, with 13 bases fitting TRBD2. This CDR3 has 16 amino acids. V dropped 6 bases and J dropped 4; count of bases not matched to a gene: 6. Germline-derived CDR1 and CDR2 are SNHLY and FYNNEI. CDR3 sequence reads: CASSRTSGSIYNEQFF. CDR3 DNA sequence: TGTGCCAGCAGCCGGACTAGCGGGAGTATTTACAATGAGCAGTTCTTC.

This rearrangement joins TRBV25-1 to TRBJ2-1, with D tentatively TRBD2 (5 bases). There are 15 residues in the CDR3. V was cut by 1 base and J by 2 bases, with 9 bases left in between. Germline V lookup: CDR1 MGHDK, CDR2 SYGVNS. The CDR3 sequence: CASSELSGPYNEQFF. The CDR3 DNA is TGTGCCAGCAGTGAATTAAGCGGCCCCTACAATGAGCAGTTCTTC.

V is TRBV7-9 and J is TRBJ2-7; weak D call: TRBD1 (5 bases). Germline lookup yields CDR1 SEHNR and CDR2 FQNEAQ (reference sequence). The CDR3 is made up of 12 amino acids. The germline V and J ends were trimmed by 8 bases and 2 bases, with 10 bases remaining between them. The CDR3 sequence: CASGRAPYEQYF. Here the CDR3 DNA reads TGTGCCAGCGGCAGGGCCCCCTACGAGCAGTACTTC. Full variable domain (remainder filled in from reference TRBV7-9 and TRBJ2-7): DTGVSQNPRHKITKRGQNVTFRCDPISEHNRLYWYRQTLGQGPEFLTYFQNEAQLEKSRLLSDRFSAERPKGSFSTLEIQRTEQGDSAMYLCASGRAPYEQYFGPGTRLTVT.

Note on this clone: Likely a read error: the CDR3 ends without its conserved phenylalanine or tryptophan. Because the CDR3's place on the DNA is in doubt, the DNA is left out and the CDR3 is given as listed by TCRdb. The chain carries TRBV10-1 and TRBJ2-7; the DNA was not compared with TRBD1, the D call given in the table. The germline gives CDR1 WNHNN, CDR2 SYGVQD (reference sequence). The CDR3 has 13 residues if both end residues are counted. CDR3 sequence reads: CASIGTGVQIESL.